The clone carrying this TCR beta chain was recorded a few times. The authors ran a second PCR of about 6 to 12 cycles using a sample-barcoded 5' primer and a J-beta primer mix. MiXCR, applied by TCRdb to the 5' RACE reads, yields one record per CDR3 protein. In the table there are some 1.1 million distinct CDR3 sequences, 35% to 40% of which are singletons. V lost 4 bases and J lost 4, with 2 bases in between. Germline CDR1 MNHNS, CDR2 SASEGT. The CDR3 is 11 residues long. This sample was taken from a study of blood T cells in healthy people across ages. Sequencing was performed on blood. The receptor's source is a man between 18 and 35 years old in good health. The rearrangement joins TRBV6-1 to TRBJ1-5; D not certain. CDR3 region: CASSGNQPQHF. The CDR3 coding sequence is TGTGCCAGCAGTGGGAATCAGCCCCAGCATTTT.